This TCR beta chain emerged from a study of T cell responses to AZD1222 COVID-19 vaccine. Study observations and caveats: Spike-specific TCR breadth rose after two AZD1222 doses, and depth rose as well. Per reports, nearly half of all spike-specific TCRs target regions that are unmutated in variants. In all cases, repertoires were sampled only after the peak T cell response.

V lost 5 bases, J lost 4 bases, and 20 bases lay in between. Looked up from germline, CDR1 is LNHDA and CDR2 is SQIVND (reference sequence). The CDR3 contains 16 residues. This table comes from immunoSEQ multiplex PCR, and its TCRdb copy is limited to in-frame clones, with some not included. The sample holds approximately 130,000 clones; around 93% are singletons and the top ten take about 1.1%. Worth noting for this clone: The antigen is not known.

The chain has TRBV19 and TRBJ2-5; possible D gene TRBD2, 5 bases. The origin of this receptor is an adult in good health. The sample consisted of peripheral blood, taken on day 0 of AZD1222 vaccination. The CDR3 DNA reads TGTGCCAGTAGTCCTAGACACCTCCGAGAGGGAGAGACCCAGTACTTC. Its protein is CASSPRHLREGETQYF.